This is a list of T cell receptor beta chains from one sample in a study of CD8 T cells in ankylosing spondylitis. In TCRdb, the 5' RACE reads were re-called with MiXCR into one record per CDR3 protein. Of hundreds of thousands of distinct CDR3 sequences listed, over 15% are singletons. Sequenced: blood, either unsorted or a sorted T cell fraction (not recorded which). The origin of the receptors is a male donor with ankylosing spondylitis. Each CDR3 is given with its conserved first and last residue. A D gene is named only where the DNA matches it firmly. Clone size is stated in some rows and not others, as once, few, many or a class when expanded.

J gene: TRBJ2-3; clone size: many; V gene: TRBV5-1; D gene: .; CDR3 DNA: TGCGCCAGCAACAGGGATAGCACAGAAGATACGCAGTATTTT; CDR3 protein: CASNRDSTEDTQYF
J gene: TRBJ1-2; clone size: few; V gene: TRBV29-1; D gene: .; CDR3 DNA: TGCAGCGTTGAAGATTTAGATGGCTACACCTTC; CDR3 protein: CSVEDLDGYTF
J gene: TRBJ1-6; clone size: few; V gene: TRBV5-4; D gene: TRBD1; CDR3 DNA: TGTGCCAGCAGCTTGGGGACAGGATATTCACCCCTCCACTTT; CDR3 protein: CASSLGTGYSPLHF
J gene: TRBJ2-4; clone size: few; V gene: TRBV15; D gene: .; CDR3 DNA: TGTGCCACCAGCAGGGCCGCGAGGGGTAAAAACATTCAGTACTTC; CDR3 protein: CATSRAARGKNIQYF
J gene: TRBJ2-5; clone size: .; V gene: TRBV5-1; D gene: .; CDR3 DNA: TGCGCCAGCAGCCCGCGGTTGGGCTGGGAGACCCAGTACTTC; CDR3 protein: CASSPRLGWETQYF
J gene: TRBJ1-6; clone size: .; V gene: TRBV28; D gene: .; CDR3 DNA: TGTGCCAGCAGTCGAAAGACACCGGGGGCTGGTAATTCACCCCTCCACTTT; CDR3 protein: CASSRKTPGAGNSPLHF
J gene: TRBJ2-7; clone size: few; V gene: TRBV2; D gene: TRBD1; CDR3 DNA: TGTGCCAGCAGTGAACCCGACAGGGTTGGGTACGAGCAGTACTTC; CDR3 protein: CASSEPDRVGYEQYF
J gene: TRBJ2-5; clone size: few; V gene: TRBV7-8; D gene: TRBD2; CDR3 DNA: TGTGCCAGCAGCACAGGACTAGCGGGGGACCAAGAGACCCAGTACTTC; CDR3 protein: CASSTGLAGDQETQYF
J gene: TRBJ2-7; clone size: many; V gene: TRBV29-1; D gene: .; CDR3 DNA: TGCAGCGTTCGGGACGGAGGATACGAGCAGTACTTC; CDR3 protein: CSVRDGGYEQYF
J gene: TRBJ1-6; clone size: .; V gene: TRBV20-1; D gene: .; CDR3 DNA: TGCAGTGCTACCCTAGGACCCCTCCACTTT; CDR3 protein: CSATLGPLHF
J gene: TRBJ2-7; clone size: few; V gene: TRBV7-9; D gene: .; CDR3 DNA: TGTGCCAGCAGCCCAATTGGAGGGGGCTTCGAGCAGTACTTC; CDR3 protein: CASSPIGGGFEQYF
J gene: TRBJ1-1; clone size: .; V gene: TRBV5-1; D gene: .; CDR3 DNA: TGCGCCAGCAGCTTGGGGAAGGAGGGGACTGAAGCTTTCTTT; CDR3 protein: CASSLGKEGTEAFF
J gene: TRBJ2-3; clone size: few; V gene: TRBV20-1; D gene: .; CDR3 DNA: TGCAGTGCTGAGGCCGGCACAGATACGCAGTATTTT; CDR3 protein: CSAEAGTDTQYF
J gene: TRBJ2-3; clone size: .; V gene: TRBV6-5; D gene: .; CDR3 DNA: TGTGCCAGCAGTTACGAGGCGGGGGCTCCCGGGACGCAGTATTTT; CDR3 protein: CASSYEAGAPGTQYF
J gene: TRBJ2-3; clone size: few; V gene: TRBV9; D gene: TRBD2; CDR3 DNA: TGTGCCAGCAGCGGATCTCCGACTAGCGATACGCAGTATTTT; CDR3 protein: CASSGSPTSDTQYF
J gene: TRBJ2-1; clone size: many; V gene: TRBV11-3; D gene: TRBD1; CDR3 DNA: TGTGCCAGCAGCGCGGGACAGGGGGCCTACAATGAGCAGTTCTTC; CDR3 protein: CASSAGQGAYNEQFF
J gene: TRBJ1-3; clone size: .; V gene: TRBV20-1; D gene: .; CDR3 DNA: TGCAGTGCTAGAGATCTCTGGGGGACTAGCTCTGGAAACACCATATATTTT; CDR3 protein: CSARDLWGTSSGNTIYF
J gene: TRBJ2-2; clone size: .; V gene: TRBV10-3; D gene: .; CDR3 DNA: TGTGCCATCAGTGACCCAGGACTTAACACCGGGGAGCTGTTTTTT; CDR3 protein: CAISDPGLNTGELFF
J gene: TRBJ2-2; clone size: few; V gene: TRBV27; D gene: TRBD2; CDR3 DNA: TGTGCCAGCAGTCCCCGTTCTAGCGGGAGATACACCGGGGAGCTGTTTTTT; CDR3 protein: CASSPRSSGRYTGELFF
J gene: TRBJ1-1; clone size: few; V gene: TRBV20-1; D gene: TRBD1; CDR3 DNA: TGCAGTGCAACTGGGACAGGGGCCAACACTGAAGCTTTCTTT; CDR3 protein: CSATGTGANTEAFF
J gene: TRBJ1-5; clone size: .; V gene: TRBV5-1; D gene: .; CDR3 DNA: TGCGCCAGCAGCCGGGAACCGGGAACCCATCAGCCCCAGCATTTT; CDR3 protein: CASSREPGTHQPQHF
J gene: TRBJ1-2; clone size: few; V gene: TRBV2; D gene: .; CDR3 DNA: TGTGCCAGCCAACAGGCCAACTATGGCTACACCTTC; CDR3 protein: CASQQANYGYTF
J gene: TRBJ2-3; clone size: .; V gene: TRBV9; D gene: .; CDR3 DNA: TGTGCCAGCAGCCCCCCTTCTCTAGCTGATACGCAGTATTTT; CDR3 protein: CASSPPSLADTQYF
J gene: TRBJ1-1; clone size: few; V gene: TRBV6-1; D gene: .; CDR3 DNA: TGTGCCAGCACACGACAGAGGAACACTGAAGCTTTCTTT; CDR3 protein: CASTRQRNTEAFF
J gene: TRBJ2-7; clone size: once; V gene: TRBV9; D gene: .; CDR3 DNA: TGTGCCAGCAGCCCGGGGTGGGGGGCGAAGTCCTACGAGCAGTACTTC; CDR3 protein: CASSPGWGAKSYEQYF
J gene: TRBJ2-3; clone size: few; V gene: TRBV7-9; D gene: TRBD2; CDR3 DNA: TGTGCCAGCAGCCCAGGACTAGCGGGAGATACGCAGTATTTT; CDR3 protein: CASSPGLAGDTQYF